Each of the 28 T cell receptor beta chains below was sequenced from the same sample in a study of T cell responses to AZD1222 COVID-19 vaccine. Profiled with immunoSEQ multiplex PCR; TCRdb holds only in-frame clones, not every one. The data contain about 140,000 clones, approximately 80% of them singletons. Sample: peripheral blood, taken on day 0 of AZD1222 vaccination. These TCRs come from an adult in good health.

In this sample, this clone turned up once. The same CDR3 arises from other DNA sequences in this sample as well. The chain has TRBV7-9 and TRBJ2-1; D remains ambiguous. Trimming removed 0 bases at V and 4 bases at J, with 7 bases between. CDR3 length: 14 residues. Germline CDR1 and CDR2: SEHNR and FQNEAQ (reference sequence). The CDR3 nucleotides read TGTGCCAGCAGCTTAGCGGGCAGTTACAATGAGCAGTTCTTC. Its translation: CASSLAGSYNEQFF.

This chain joins TRBV5-1 and TRBJ1-1; D is ambiguous. Trimming removed 2 bases from V and 0 bases from J, with 8 bases in between. CDR3 length equals 14 residues. CDR1 is SGHRS and CDR2 is YFSETQ in the germline V gene. DNA of the CDR3: TGCGCCAGCAGCTTTGGGCAGATGAACACTGAAGCTTTCTTT. Protein sequence: CASSFGQMNTEAFF.

This clone showed up just once. The chain links TRBV30 to TRBJ2-2; D is unresolved. CDR1 is GTSNPN, CDR2 SVGIG, per germline (reference sequence). V lost 4 bases and J lost 4, with 10 bases in between. The CDR3 consists of 13 residues. The CDR3 spells CAWTKDSTGELFF. Written as DNA, the CDR3 is TGTGCCTGGACCAAAGATAGCACCGGGGAGCTGTTTTTT.

The J gene is TRBJ1-2, the V gene TRBV4-2; D may be TRBD1 (6 bases). CDR1 is LGHNA, CDR2 YNFKEQ, per germline. The CDR3 sequence is 13 residues long. Trimming took off 1 base at V and 8 bases at J, with 11 bases between the two ends. The CDR3: CASSQGSGEGYTF. The DNA of the CDR3 is TGTGCCAGCAGCCAAGGCTCAGGGGAGGGCTACACCTTC.

CDR3 bases: TGTGCCAGCAGTTTTCGGACTTCTGGGGCCAACGTCCTGACTTTC. Translated: CASSFRTSGANVLTF. The chain employs TRBV28 and TRBJ2-6, with D perhaps matching TRBD2 (5 bases). CDR3 size: 15 residues. The V end was cut by 3 bases, the J end by 1 base, with 7 bases between. CDR1 and CDR2 from the germline V gene are MDHEN and SYDVKM.

CDR3 amino acids: CASSVSWVGELFF. In nucleotides, the CDR3 is TGTGCCAGCAGCGTATCGTGGGTCGGGGAGCTGTTTTTT. The chain employs TRBV9 and TRBJ2-2; D call uncertain. Germline V CDR1 and CDR2: SGDLS, YYNGEE. The length of the CDR3 is 13 residues. Trimming left V 1 base short and J 7 bases short, with 8 bases between.

This rearrangement joins TRBV5-1 to TRBJ2-7; TRBD2 matches 7 bases. Germline values: CDR1 SGHRS, CDR2 YFSETQ. The CDR3 loop spans 14 amino acids. J gave up 1 base and V 4 bases, and 5 bases lay outside the gene matches. CDR3 residues: CASSRDYTSYEQYF. Here the CDR3 DNA reads TGCGCCAGCAGCAGGGACTATACGTCCTACGAGCAGTACTTC.

The V call is TRBV27, the J call TRBJ2-4; weak D call: TRBD1 (6 bases). The V gene lost 2 bases and the J gene lost 6 bases, with 11 bases spanning the gap. Germline V CDR1 and CDR2: MNHEY, SMNVEV (reference sequence). The CDR3 is 14 amino acids. CDR3 sequence reads: CASSLGQGINIQYF. CDR3 bases: TGTGCCAGCAGTTTAGGGCAGGGGATAAACATTCAGTACTTC.

The chain links TRBV2 to TRBJ2-7; no definite D call. This CDR3 has 13 amino acids. The germline V gene has CDR1 SNHLY and CDR2 FYNNEI. Trimming pared 3 bases from V and 2 bases from J, leaving 8 bases between. CDR3 in amino acids: CASSEADTYEQYF. The CDR3 DNA sequence: TGTGCCAGCAGTGAGGCCGATACCTACGAGCAGTACTTC.

The rearrangement uses TRBV5-4 and TRBJ2-1; D is uncertain. The germline gives CDR1 SGHNT, CDR2 YYREEE (reference sequence). CDR3 size: 13 residues. Trimming cost V 4 bases and J 8 bases, with 13 bases left between them. CDR3 sequence (DNA): TGTGCCAGCAGCCGCCCGACGTTGGATGAGCAGTTCTTC. Its protein product is CASSRPTLDEQFF. The whole variable domain, remainder taken from reference TRBV5-4 and TRBJ2-1, is ETGVTQSPTHLIKTRGQQVTLRCSSQSGHNTVSWYQQALGQGPQFIFQYYREEENGRGNFPPRFSGLQFPNYSSELNVNALELDDSALYLCASSRPTLDEQFFGPGTRLTVL.

V usage is TRBV25-1 and J usage is TRBJ1-6; D uncertain. The CDR3 has 14 amino acids. The ends were cut back, 2 bases at V and 7 bases at J, with 9 bases in the middle. Germline V gene data show CDR1 as MGHDK and CDR2 as SYGVNS. The CDR3: CASSERKGNSPLHF. The CDR3 DNA is TGTGCCAGCAGTGAAAGGAAGGGAAATTCACCCCTCCACTTT.

The V call is TRBV2, the J call TRBJ2-1; 9 positions agree with TRBD2. V shed 0 bases and J 3 bases; nucleotides not matched to a gene: 3. Per the germline V gene, CDR1 is SNHLY and CDR2 is FYNNEI. The CDR3 consists of 16 residues. The CDR3 nucleotides read TGTGCCAGCAGTGAAGCCCTAGCGGGATACTACAATGAGCAGTTCTTC. Translation: CASSEALAGYYNEQFF.

The V and J genes are TRBV7-9 and TRBJ2-5; D is undetermined. Germline-derived CDR1 and CDR2 are SEHNR and FQNEAQ (reference sequence). CDR3 size: 15 residues. The ends were cut back, 3 bases at V and 1 base at J, with 12 bases in the middle. In nucleotides, the CDR3 is TGTGCCAGCAGCTTGGACGGCGATAGCCAAGAGACCCAGTACTTC. Protein: CASSLDGDSQETQYF.

The chain combines TRBV28 with TRBJ2-7, with 9 bases identical to TRBD1. Looked up from germline, CDR1 is MDHEN and CDR2 is SYDVKM. The CDR3 has 15 residues. The J segment lost 6 bases and the V segment lost 6 bases, leaving 12 bases of the junction unmatched. The CDR3 region has the DNA TGTGCCAGCAGCTTAAGGGGACAGGGTTCGGGCGAGCAGTACTTC. This gives the protein CASSLRGQGSGEQYF.

V and J are TRBV19 and TRBJ1-1; D is perhaps TRBD1 (5 bases). The CDR3 is 13 amino acids. Trimming stripped 6 bases from V and 3 bases from J, with 11 bases between. Germline assignment: CDR1 LNHDA and CDR2 SQIVND (reference sequence). This chain's CDR3 is CASRQGADTEAFF. CDR3 DNA sequence: TGTGCCAGTAGGCAGGGAGCGGACACTGAAGCTTTCTTT. Full variable domain (missing parts from reference TRBV19 and TRBJ1-1): DGGITQSPKYLFRKEGQNVTLSCEQNLNHDAMYWYRQDPGQGLRLIYYSQIVNDFQKGDIAEGYSVSREKKESFPLTVTSAQKNPTAFYLCASRQGADTEAFFGQGTRLTVV.

This clone turned up a few times. The chain joins TRBV9 to TRBJ1-6; unclear D gene. Germline lookup yields CDR1 SGDLS and CDR2 YYNGEE. The CDR3 loop spans 15 amino acids. With 0 bases removed from V and 4 bases from J, the gap between germline ends came to 8 bases. Here the CDR3 reads CASSVDPDYNSPLHF. DNA for the CDR3: TGTGCCAGCAGCGTAGATCCGGATTATAATTCACCCCTCCACTTT.

V and J are TRBV7-6 and TRBJ1-6; the D gene is possibly TRBD1 (6 bases). Trimming stripped 5 bases from V and 1 base from J, with 18 bases between. CDR3 length: 18 residues. Germline lookup yields CDR1 SGHVS and CDR2 FNYEAQ. The CDR3 reads CASSPTRGALSYNSPLHF. The CDR3 bases are TGTGCCAGCAGCCCGACTCGGGGGGCCTTGTCCTATAATTCACCCCTCCACTTT.

The chain combines TRBV28 with TRBJ1-2, with 10 bases lining up with TRBD1. V lost 6 bases and J lost 4; bases outside the gene matches: 8. The CDR3 is 15 residues long. In germline, CDR1 is MDHEN, CDR2 SYDVKM. The CDR3 here is CASRSGTGVVYGYTF. The CDR3 bases are TGTGCCAGCAGATCCGGGACAGGGGTTGTCTATGGCTACACCTTC.

V usage is TRBV29-1 and J usage is TRBJ1-2, with D perhaps matching TRBD1 (5 bases). CDR3 size: 13 residues. The V gene's germline CDR1 is SQVTM and CDR2 ANQGSEA. The V end was cut by 5 bases, the J end by 5 bases, with 15 bases between. Written as DNA, the CDR3 is TGCAGCGTTCCCATCGGGACTCTATATGGCTACACCTTC. Translation: CSVPIGTLYGYTF.

The chain combines TRBV11-2 with TRBJ1-1; 7 nucleotides line up with TRBD1. After removal of 1 base from V and 7 bases from J, the junction contained 9 bases not matched to a gene. The CDR3 length is 15 residues. Germline lookup yields CDR1 SGHAT and CDR2 FQNNGV. CDR3 residues: CASSLVRGTELEAFF. The CDR3 nucleotides are TGTGCCAGCAGCTTAGTACGCGGGACAGAACTTGAAGCTTTCTTT.

V gene TRBV29-1 combines with J gene TRBJ1-1, with D unclear. Trimming stripped 4 bases from V and 0 bases from J, with 3 bases between. Germline V lookup: CDR1 SQVTM, CDR2 ANQGSEA. The CDR3 loop spans 11 amino acids. The CDR3 nucleotides read TGCAGCGTTGTAATGAACACTGAAGCTTTCTTT. It yields the protein CSVVMNTEAFF.

V gene TRBV5-1 combines with J gene TRBJ1-1; D may be TRBD1 (5 bases). CDR3 length: 17 amino acids. The V and J ends lost 4 bases and 1 base respectively, with 20 bases between them. Germline V lookup: CDR1 SGHRS, CDR2 YFSETQ. The chain's CDR3 is CASSRGIMGRQNTEAFF. The CDR3 DNA sequence: TGCGCCAGCAGCCGTGGGATCATGGGACGGCAGAACACTGAAGCTTTCTTT.

The V gene is TRBV5-1, the J gene TRBJ2-3, with TRBD2 identical over 15 bases. This CDR3 has 17 residues. J gave up 2 bases and V 4 bases, and 5 bases lay outside the gene matches. Germline loops: CDR1 SGHRS, CDR2 YFSETQ. The CDR3 DNA reads TGCGCCAGCAGCGACGGACTAGCGGGGGGGTACACAGATACGCAGTATTTT. It translates to CASSDGLAGGYTDTQYF.

This sequence joins TRBV28 and TRBJ2-5; D is unresolved. Trimming pared 6 bases from V and 2 bases from J, leaving 13 bases between. The CDR3 consists of 14 residues. Germline lookup yields CDR1 MDHEN and CDR2 SYDVKM. The CDR3 bases are TGTGCCAGCAGCCCCCACGAGGTTCAAGAGACCCAGTACTTC. Translated: CASSPHEVQETQYF.

Only one count was recorded for this clone. This chain uses TRBV14 with TRBJ2-6, with TRBD2 identical over 8 bases. Germline values: CDR1 SGHDN, CDR2 FVKESK. Trimming cost V 4 bases and J 3 bases; bases outside gene matches: 5. This CDR3 has 16 amino acids. The CDR3 bases are TGTGCCAGCAGCCCCCGGGGGGGCAATGGGGCCAACGTCCTGACTTTC. Translation gives CASSPRGGNGANVLTF.

V gene TRBV15 combines with J gene TRBJ1-3, with no clear D. The germline gives CDR1 LNHNV, CDR2 YYDKDF (reference sequence). This CDR3 is built from 15 residues. V lost 1 base and J 4 bases, leaving 11 bases between the germline ends. The CDR3 region is CATSRGAAHGNTIYF. In DNA form, the CDR3 reads TGTGCCACCAGCAGAGGGGCCGCACACGGAAACACCATATATTTT. The complete variable domain, with remaining parts taken from reference TRBV15 and TRBJ1-3, reads DAMVIQNPRYQVTQFGKPVTLSCSQTLNHNVMYWYQQKSSQAPKLLFHYYDKDFNNEADTPDNFQSRRPNTSFCFLDIRSPGLGDTAMYLCATSRGAAHGNTIYFGEGSWLTVV.

The chain joins TRBV18 to TRBJ1-5; TRBD1 agrees at 9 bases. The length of the CDR3 is 14 residues. Germline V gene data show CDR1 as KGHSH and CDR2 as LQKENI. Losses at the gene ends were 5 bases for V and 4 bases for J; bases not matched to a gene: 3. The CDR3 coding sequence is TGTGCCAGCTCAAGTGGACAGGGGAATCAGCCCCAGCATTTT. Its translation: CASSSGQGNQPQHF.

This sequence joins TRBV12-3 or TRBV12-4 and TRBJ1-1; no clear D gene. This CDR3 contains 13 residues. V was trimmed by 3 bases and J by 2 bases, leaving 7 bases between them. The CDR3 region has the DNA TGTGCCAGCAGTTTTTCGCCTAACACTGAAGCTTTCTTT. As protein: CASSFSPNTEAFF.